The 20 T cell receptor beta chains below all came from one sample that was sequenced in a study of blood T cell repertoires in COVID-19. Data came from immunoSEQ multiplex PCR; TCRdb stores just in-frame clones and leaves some out. This sample yields fewer than 450,000 clones, of which 88% are seen a single time; less than 1.5% belongs to the top ten. The sequenced material came from PBMCs or T cells enriched from blood (not recorded which). These TCRs come from a woman aged 18-29 years who had recovered from COVID-19.

J is TRBJ1-4 and V is TRBV7-2; 9 bases fit TRBD1. The germline V gene encodes CDR1 SGHTA and CDR2 FQGNSA. J lost 7 bases, V lost 5 bases, and 5 bases had no gene match. The CDR3 has 14 amino acids. The CDR3 coding sequence is TGTGCCAGCAGCCGGGGACAGGGAGGTGAAAAACTGTTTTTT. It encodes CASSRGQGGEKLFF.

The chain recombines TRBV12-3 or TRBV12-4 with TRBJ2-7; D perhaps matches TRBD1 (5 bases). V dropped 4 bases and J dropped 3 bases, with 10 bases sitting between them. CDR3 size: 13 residues. The CDR3 bases are TGTGCCAGCAGTTGGCAAGGGGTCTACGAGCAGTACTTC. Amino acids: CASSWQGVYEQYF.

The gene calls are TRBV27 and TRBJ2-7; 9 bases match TRBD1. The CDR3 has 15 amino acids. Germline lookup yields CDR1 MNHEY and CDR2 SMNVEV (reference sequence). Trimming removed 4 bases from V and 1 base from J; junction bases left unmatched: 5. The DNA for the CDR3 is TGTGCCAGCAGTTCCCAGGACAGGGGTTCCTACGAGCAGTACTTC. It yields the protein CASSSQDRGSYEQYF.

This clone appeared a single time. This chain links TRBV6-5 with TRBJ2-1; 8 bases map to TRBD2. The germline CDR1 and CDR2 sequences are MNHEY and SVGAGI. The V and J ends lost 5 bases and 2 bases, in that order; junction bases with no gene match: 5. CDR3 length: 15 residues. The CDR3 protein is CASSLTSGPYNEQFF. DNA for the CDR3: TGTGCCAGCAGTCTTACTAGCGGACCCTACAATGAGCAGTTCTTC.

V and J are TRBV6-5 and TRBJ2-1; 10 positions agree with TRBD1. The CDR3 is 16 amino acids. Germline loops: CDR1 MNHEY, CDR2 SVGAGI. Trimming cost V 2 bases and J 8 bases; bases outside gene matches: 9. CDR3 amino acids: CASSYQPGQGIHEQFF. CDR3 nucleotide sequence: TGTGCCAGCAGTTACCAACCGGGACAGGGGATTCATGAGCAGTTCTTC.

The chain combines TRBV30 with TRBJ2-1, with D possibly TRBD2 on 5 matching bases. V was trimmed by 2 bases and J by 3 bases, leaving 11 bases between them. The CDR3 loop spans 14 amino acids. CDR1 is GTSNPN, CDR2 SVGIG, per germline (reference sequence). CDR3 amino acids: CAWSSDYHYNEQFF. The CDR3 DNA reads as TGTGCCTGGAGTAGCGACTATCACTACAATGAGCAGTTCTTC.

This chain connects TRBV24-1 to TRBJ2-3; 7 bases map to TRBD1. CDR3 size: 14 residues. V was pared by 9 bases and J by 0 bases, with 5 bases of the junction left unmatched. Germline lookup yields CDR1 KGHDR and CDR2 SFDVKD. This CDR3 is CATGPGQSTDTQYF. The CDR3 nucleotides are TGTGCCACCGGTCCGGGACAGAGCACAGATACGCAGTATTTT.

The chain has TRBV30 and TRBJ1-4, with D unresolved. CDR3 size: 16 residues. V was trimmed by 2 bases and J by 0 bases, leaving 13 bases between them. Per germline, CDR1 GTSNPN and CDR2 SVGIG (reference sequence). In DNA, the CDR3 is TGTGCCTGGAGTTTAAGGAGCAAAGCAACTAATGAAAAACTGTTTTTT. This translates into CAWSLRSKATNEKLFF.

The chain joins TRBV30 to TRBJ2-7, with D perhaps matching TRBD1 (5 bases). The ends were cut back, 5 bases at V and 0 bases at J, with 11 bases in the middle. Germline-derived CDR1 and CDR2 are GTSNPN and SVGIG (reference sequence). The CDR3 consists of 13 residues. The CDR3 region is CAWCTGVSYEQYF. The CDR3 DNA follows: TGTGCCTGGTGCACAGGAGTCTCCTACGAGCAGTACTTC.

A single count supports this clone. The chain couples TRBV9 to TRBJ2-2, with D possibly matching TRBD1 (8 bases). The CDR3 is 14 residues long. Per the germline V gene, CDR1 is SGDLS and CDR2 is YYNGEE. Trimming left V 10 bases short and J 0 bases short, with 13 bases between. CDR3 in DNA: TGTGCCTCACAGGGGGGGACGAACACCGGGGAGCTGTTTTTT. Its protein is CASQGGTNTGELFF.

The J gene is TRBJ1-5, the V gene TRBV21-1. TRBV21-1 is flagged as a pseudogene. The CDR3 has 12 amino acids. In nucleotides, the CDR3 is TGTGCCAGCAGCAGTCGGGAACAGCCCCAGCATTTT. Its protein is CASSSREQPQHF.

The chain combines TRBV6-5 with TRBJ1-1; 9 bases agree with TRBD1. From germline, CDR1 is MNHEY and CDR2 SVGAGI. There are 13 residues in the CDR3. V lost 6 bases to trimming and J lost 6 bases; unmatched junction nucleotides: 5. CDR3 DNA sequence: TGTGCCAGCAGCCGCGACAGGGGGTCTGAAGCTTTCTTT. Protein sequence: CASSRDRGSEAFF.

The chain couples TRBV4-1 to TRBJ2-3; 10 bases align to TRBD2. The V gene end was trimmed by 0 bases and the J gene end by 4 bases; junction bases not matched to a gene: 13. This CDR3 has 19 amino acids. Germline V gene lookup returns CDR1 MGHRA and CDR2 YSYEKL. CDR3 sequence reads: CASSQDRWSGGVIPDTQYF. CDR3 nucleotide sequence: TGCGCCAGCAGCCAAGATCGGTGGAGCGGGGGGGTTATCCCAGATACGCAGTATTTT.

This clone showed up just once. The chain employs TRBV10-3 and TRBJ1-2; 9 nucleotides match TRBD1. Germline CDR1 reads ENHRY; CDR2 reads SYGVKD. The ends lost 1 base at V and 8 bases at J; junction bases unmatched: 11. There are 16 residues in the CDR3. CDR3 residues: CAISELRDRDIDGYTF. The CDR3 DNA reads TGTGCCATCAGTGAGTTGAGGGACAGGGATATAGACGGCTACACCTTC.

The chain couples TRBV7-8 to TRBJ2-7; tentatively, D is TRBD1 (6 bases). Germline V gene lookup returns CDR1 SGHVS and CDR2 FQNEAQ. The CDR3 sequence is 12 residues long. The V end lost 6 bases, the J end lost 5 bases, and 11 bases lay between the germline ends. The CDR3 coding sequence is TGTGCCAGCAGATCCTACAGGGACGAGCAGTACTTC. It translates to CASRSYRDEQYF.

The V call is TRBV7-2, the J call TRBJ2-1, with a weak D call TRBD2 (5 bases). In germline, CDR1 is SGHTA, CDR2 FQGNSA. The CDR3 runs 13 residues. Deletions cut 5 bases from V and 10 bases from J, with 15 bases between. The CDR3 region is CASSPFQTKEQFF. DNA of the CDR3: TGTGCCAGCAGCCCCTTCCAGACTAAGGAGCAGTTCTTC.

The chain is built from TRBV6-5 and TRBJ2-6; TRBD2 might be the D (5 bases). In germline, CDR1 is MNHEY, CDR2 SVGAGI. The V gene lost 10 bases and the J gene lost 4 bases, with 14 bases spanning the gap. This CDR3 contains 14 residues. In nucleotides, the CDR3 is TGTGCCAACGGGGAGCATTTAGGGGCCAACGTCCTGACTTTC. Residues: CANGEHLGANVLTF.

This clone showed up just a few times. Other nucleotide sequences in the sample specify the same CDR3. The chain couples TRBV5-1 to TRBJ2-7; 9 nucleotides agree with TRBD1. The trim removed 2 bases at V and 1 base at J, leaving 1 base unmatched. The CDR3 extends over 14 amino acids. Germline CDR1 and CDR2: SGHRS and YFSETQ. CDR3 nucleotides: TGCGCCAGCAGCTTTGGGACAGGGTCCTACGAGCAGTACTTC. Its translation: CASSFGTGSYEQYF.

V usage is TRBV29-1 and J usage is TRBJ2-7, with a tentative D call TRBD2 (6 bases). Deletions cut 3 bases from V and 3 bases from J, with 12 bases between. The CDR3 covers 13 residues. Germline V CDR1 and CDR2: SQVTM, ANQGSEA. This CDR3 reads CSVDFGGYYEQYF. For the CDR3, the DNA is TGCAGCGTTGACTTCGGGGGATACTACGAGCAGTACTTC.

The V call is TRBV28, the J call TRBJ1-4; D is ambiguous. CDR3 length: 12 amino acids. The germline V and J ends were trimmed by 3 bases and 9 bases, with 8 bases remaining between them. Per the germline V gene, CDR1 is MDHEN and CDR2 is SYDVKM. The DNA for the CDR3 is TGTGCCAGCAGTTTCGTACACAAAAAACTGTTTTTT. Translation: CASSFVHKKLFF. Full variable domain (rest looked up from reference TRBV28 and TRBJ1-4): DVKVTQSSRYLVKRTGEKVFLECVQDMDHENMFWYRQDPGLGLRLIYFSYDVKMKEKGDIPEGYSVSREKKERFSLILESASTNQTSMYLCASSFVHKKLFFGSGTQLSVL.